This TCR beta chain was identified in a study of beta chain features in type 1 diabetes. Purity above 95% was achieved in all sorted populations. The isolated RNA, all of it, was reverse transcribed, so expressed TCRB transcripts were what got sequenced. Produced via immunoSEQ multiplex PCR; TCRdb's table is partial and in-frame only. Here the sample spans 100,000 to 150,000 clones, roughly 10% being singletons. Study-level results: These data did not resolve whether HLA type affects TCRB rearrangement. Researchers report that Type 1 diabetes patients had moderately but significantly shorter TCRB CDR3s across all four CD4+ subsets. Whatever favoring of shorter templates PCR might show would apply equally to patients and controls.

On this clone: Its matching antigen is unknown.

Trimming took 4 bases from V and 1 from J; bases not matched to a gene: 3. The CDR3 is 14 amino acids. Germline loops: CDR1 MNHEY, CDR2 SVGAGI. The TCR originated in a man between 25 and 39 years old with type 1 diabetes. This chain joins TRBV6-5 and TRBJ2-7; 8 bases line up with TRBD1. The sequenced sample consisted of central memory CD4+ T cells from blood. CDR3 sequence reads: CASSLHRGSYEQYF. In DNA form, the CDR3 reads TGTGCCAGCAGTTTACACAGGGGGTCCTACGAGCAGTACTTC.